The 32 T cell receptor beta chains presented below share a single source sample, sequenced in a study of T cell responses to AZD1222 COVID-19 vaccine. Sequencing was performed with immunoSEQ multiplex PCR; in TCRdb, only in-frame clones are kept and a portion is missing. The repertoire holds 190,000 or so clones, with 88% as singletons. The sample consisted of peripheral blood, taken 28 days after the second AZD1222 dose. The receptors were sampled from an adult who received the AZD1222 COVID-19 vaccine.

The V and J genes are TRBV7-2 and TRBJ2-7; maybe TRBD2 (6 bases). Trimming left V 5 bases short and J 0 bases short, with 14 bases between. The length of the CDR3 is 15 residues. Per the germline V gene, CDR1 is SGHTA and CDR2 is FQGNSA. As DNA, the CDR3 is TGTGCCAGCAGCGGGGGGACCACCAGCTCCTACGAGCAGTACTTC. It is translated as CASSGGTTSSYEQYF.

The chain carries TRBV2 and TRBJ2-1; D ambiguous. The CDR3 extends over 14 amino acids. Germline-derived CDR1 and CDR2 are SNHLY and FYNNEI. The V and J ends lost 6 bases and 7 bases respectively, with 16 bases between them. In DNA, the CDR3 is TGTGCCAGCAGGACGGTCGTCCAGGTTAATGAGCAGTTCTTC. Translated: CASRTVVQVNEQFF.

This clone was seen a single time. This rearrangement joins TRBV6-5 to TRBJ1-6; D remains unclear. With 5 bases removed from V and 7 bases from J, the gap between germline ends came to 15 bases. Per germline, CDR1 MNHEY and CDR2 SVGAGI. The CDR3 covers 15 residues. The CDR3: CASSPQHSSNSPLHF. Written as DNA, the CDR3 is TGTGCCAGCAGTCCTCAGCATTCTTCGAATTCACCCCTCCACTTT.

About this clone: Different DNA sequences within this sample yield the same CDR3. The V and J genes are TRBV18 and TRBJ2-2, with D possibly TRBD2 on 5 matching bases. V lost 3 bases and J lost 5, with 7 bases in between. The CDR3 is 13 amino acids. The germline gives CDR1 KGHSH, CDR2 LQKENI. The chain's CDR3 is CASSPGGTGELFF. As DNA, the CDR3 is TGTGCCAGCTCACCTGGAGGTACCGGGGAGCTGTTTTTT.

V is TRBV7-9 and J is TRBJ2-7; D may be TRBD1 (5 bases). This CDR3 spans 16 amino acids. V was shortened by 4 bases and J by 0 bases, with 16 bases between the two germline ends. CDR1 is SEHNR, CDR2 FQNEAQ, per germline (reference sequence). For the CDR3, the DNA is TGTGCCAGCAGCTCCGCTGGGGCCCTAACCTCCTACGAGCAGTACTTC. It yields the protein CASSSAGALTSYEQYF.

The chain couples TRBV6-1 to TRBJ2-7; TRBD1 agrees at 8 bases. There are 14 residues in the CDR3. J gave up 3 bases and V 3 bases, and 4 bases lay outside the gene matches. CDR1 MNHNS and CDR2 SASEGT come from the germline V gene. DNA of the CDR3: TGTGCCAGCAGTGATGGGACAGGAATCTACGAGCAGTACTTC. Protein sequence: CASSDGTGIYEQYF.

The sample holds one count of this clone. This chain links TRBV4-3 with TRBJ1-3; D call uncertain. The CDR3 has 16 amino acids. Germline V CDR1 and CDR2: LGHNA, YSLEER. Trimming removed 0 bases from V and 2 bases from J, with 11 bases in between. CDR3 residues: CASSQDWRYPGNTIYF. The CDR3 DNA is TGCGCCAGCAGCCAAGATTGGAGATACCCTGGAAACACCATATATTTT.

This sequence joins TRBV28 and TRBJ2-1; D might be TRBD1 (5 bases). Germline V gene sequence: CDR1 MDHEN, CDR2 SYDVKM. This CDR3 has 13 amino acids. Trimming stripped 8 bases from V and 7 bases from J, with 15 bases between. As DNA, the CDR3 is TGTGCCAGCCAATCGGCAGGGTTTAATGAGCAGTTCTTC. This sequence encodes CASQSAGFNEQFF.

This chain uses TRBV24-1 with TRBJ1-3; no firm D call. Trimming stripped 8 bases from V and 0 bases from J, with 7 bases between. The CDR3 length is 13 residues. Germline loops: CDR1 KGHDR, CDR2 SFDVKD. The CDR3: CATMGNSGNTIYF. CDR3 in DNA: TGTGCCACCATGGGGAACTCTGGAAACACCATATATTTT.

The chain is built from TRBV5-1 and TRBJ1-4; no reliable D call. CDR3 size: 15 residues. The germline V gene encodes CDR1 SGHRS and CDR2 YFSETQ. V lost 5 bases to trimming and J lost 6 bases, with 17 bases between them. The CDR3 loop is CASSGSGSSDEKLFF. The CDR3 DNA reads TGCGCCAGCAGTGGGTCGGGATCGAGTGATGAAAAACTGTTTTTT.

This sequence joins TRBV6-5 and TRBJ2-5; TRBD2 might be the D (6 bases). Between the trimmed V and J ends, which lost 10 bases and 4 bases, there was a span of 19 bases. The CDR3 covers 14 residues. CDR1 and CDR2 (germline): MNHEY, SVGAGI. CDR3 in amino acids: CANRPTGGSETQYF. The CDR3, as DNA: TGTGCCAATCGGCCCACCGGAGGGTCAGAGACCCAGTACTTC.

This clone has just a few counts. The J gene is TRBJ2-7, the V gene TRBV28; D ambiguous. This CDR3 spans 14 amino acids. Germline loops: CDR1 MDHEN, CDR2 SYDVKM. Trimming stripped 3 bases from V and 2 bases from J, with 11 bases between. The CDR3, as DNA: TGTGCCAGCAGTTTTGAGTCCGCAACCTACGAGCAGTACTTC. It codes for CASSFESATYEQYF.

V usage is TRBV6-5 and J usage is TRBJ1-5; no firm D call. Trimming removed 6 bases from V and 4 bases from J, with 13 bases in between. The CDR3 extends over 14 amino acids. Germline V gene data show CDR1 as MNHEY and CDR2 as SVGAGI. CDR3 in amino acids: CASREEVLNQPQHF. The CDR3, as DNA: TGTGCCAGCAGGGAGGAGGTGCTGAATCAGCCCCAGCATTTT.

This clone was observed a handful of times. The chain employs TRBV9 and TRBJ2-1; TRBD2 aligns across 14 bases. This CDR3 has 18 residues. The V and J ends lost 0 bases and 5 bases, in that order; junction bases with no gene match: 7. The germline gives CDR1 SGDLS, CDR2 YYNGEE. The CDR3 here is CASSVGGLAGARDNEQFF. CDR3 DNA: TGTGCCAGCAGCGTAGGGGGACTAGCGGGAGCGCGGGACAATGAGCAGTTCTTC.

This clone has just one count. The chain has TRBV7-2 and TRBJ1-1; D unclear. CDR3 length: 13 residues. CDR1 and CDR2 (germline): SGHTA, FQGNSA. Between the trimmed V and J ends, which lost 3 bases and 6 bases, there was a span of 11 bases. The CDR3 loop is CASSLRWASEAFF. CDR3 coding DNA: TGTGCCAGCAGCTTGAGGTGGGCGTCTGAAGCTTTCTTT.

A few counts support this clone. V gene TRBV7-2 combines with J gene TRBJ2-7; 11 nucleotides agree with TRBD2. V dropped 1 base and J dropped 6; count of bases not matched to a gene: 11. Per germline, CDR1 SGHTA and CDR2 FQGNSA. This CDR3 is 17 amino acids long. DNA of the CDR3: TGTGCCAGCAGCTTAGGGGTTAGCGGGAGGGCTTCGGGCGAGCAGTACTTC. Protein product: CASSLGVSGRASGEQYF.

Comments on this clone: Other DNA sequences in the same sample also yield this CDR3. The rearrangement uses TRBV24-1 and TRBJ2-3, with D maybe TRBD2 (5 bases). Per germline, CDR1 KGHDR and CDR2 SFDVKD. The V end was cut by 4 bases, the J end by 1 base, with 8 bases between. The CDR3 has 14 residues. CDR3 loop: CATSDTGGTDTQYF. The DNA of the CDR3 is TGTGCCACCAGTGACACCGGGGGCACAGATACGCAGTATTTT.

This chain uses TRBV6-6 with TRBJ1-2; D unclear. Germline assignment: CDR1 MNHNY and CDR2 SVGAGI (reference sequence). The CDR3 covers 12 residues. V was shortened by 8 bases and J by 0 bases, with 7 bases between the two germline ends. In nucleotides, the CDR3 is TGTGCCAGCTCCCGGACTAACTATGGCTACACCTTC. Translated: CASSRTNYGYTF.

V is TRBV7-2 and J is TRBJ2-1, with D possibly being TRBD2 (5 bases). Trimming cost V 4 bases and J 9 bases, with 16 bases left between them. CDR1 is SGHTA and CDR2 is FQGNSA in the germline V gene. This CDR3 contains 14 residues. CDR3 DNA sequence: TGTGCCAGCAGCTCCCAGTGGGCTAGCCTTGAGCAGTTCTTC. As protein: CASSSQWASLEQFF.

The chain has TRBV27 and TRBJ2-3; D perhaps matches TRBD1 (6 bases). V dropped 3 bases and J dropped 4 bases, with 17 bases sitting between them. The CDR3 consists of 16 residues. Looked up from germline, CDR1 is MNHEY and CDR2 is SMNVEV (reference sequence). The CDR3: CASSFQAQGYSDTQYF. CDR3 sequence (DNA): TGTGCCAGCAGTTTTCAGGCCCAGGGGTATTCAGATACGCAGTATTTT.

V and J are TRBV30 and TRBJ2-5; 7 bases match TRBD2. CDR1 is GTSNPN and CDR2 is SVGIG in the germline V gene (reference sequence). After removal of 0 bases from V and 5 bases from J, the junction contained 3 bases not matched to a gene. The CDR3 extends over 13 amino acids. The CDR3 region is CAWSVWGGETQYF. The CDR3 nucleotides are TGTGCCTGGAGTGTGTGGGGAGGGGAGACCCAGTACTTC.

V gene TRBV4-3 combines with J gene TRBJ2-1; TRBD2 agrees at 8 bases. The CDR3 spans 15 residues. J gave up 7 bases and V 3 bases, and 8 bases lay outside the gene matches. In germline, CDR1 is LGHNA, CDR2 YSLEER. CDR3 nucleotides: TGCGCCAGCAGCCACGGGTCGGGGGGGCTAAATGAGCAGTTCTTC. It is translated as CASSHGSGGLNEQFF.

The CDR3 sequence: CASSSNQGREKLFF. In DNA form, the CDR3 reads TGTGCCAGCAGCTCGAACCAGGGGAGAGAAAAACTGTTTTTT. The J gene is TRBJ1-4, the V gene TRBV7-2, with TRBD1 as a possible D gene (6 bases). This CDR3 spans 14 amino acids. Germline CDR1 reads SGHTA; CDR2 reads FQGNSA. Trimming stripped 4 bases from V and 8 bases from J, with 14 bases between.

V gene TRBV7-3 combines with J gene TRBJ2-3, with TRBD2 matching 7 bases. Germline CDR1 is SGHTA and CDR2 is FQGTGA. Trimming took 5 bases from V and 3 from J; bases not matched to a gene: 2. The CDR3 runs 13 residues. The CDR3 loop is CASSREVTDTQYF. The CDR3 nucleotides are TGTGCCAGCAGCCGGGAGGTTACAGATACGCAGTATTTT.

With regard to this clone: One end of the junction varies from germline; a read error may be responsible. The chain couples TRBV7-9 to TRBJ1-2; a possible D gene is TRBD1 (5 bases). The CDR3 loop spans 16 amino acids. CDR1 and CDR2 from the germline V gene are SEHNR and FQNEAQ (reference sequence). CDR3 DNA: TGTGCCAGCAGCCGAGGCTCGGACGGGGGGAGGGCGGCTGTGGCCTTC. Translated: CASSRGSDGGRAAVAF.

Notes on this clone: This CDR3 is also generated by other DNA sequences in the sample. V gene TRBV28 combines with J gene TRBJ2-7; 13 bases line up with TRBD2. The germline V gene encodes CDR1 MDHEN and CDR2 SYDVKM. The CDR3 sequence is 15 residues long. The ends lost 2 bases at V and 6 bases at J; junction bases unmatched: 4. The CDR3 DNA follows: TGTGCCAGCAGTTTACGGACTAGCGGGAGAGGCGAGCAGTACTTC. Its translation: CASSLRTSGRGEQYF. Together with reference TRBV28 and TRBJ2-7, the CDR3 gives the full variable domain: DVKVTQSSRYLVKRTGEKVFLECVQDMDHENMFWYRQDPGLGLRLIYFSYDVKMKEKGDIPEGYSVSREKKERFSLILESASTNQTSMYLCASSLRTSGRGEQYFGPGTRLTVT.

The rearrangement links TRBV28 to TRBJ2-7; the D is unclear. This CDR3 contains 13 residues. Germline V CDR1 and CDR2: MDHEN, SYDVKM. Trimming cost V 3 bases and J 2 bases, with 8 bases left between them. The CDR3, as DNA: TGTGCCAGCAGTTTGGGCAGTACCTACGAGCAGTACTTC. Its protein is CASSLGSTYEQYF.

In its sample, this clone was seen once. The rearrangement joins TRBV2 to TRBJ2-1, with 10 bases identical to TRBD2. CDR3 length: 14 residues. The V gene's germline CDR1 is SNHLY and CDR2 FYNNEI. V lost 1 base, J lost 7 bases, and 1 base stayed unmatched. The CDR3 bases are TGTGCCAGCAGTGAAGGGACTAGCGGTAATGAGCAGTTCTTC. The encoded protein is CASSEGTSGNEQFF.

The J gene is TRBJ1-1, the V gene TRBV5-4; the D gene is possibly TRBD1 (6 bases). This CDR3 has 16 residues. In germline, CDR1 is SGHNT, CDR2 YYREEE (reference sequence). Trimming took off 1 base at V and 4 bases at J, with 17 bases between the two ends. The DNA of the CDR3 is TGTGCCAGCAGCTTGATGGGTACAGGGAGGGGCACTGAAGCTTTCTTT. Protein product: CASSLMGTGRGTEAFF.

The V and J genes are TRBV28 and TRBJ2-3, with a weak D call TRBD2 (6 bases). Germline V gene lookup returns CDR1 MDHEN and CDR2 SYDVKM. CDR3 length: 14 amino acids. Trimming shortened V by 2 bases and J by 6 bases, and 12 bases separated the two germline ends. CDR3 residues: CASSLGGFSDTQYF. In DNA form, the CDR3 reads TGTGCCAGCAGTTTAGGGGGGTTTTCGGATACGCAGTATTTT.

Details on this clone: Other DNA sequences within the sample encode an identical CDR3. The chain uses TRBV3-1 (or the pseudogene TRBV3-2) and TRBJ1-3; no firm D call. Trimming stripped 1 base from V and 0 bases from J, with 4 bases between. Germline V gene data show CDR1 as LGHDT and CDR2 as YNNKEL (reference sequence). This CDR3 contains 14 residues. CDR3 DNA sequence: TGTGCCAGCAGCCAAGGATACTCTGGAAACACCATATATTTT. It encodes CASSQGYSGNTIYF.

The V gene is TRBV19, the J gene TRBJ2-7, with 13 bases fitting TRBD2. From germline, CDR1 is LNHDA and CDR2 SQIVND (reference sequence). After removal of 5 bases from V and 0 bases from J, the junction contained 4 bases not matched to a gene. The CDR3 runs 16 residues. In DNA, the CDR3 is TGTGCCAGTAGTCCCAGGACTAGCGGGGGCTCCTACGAGCAGTACTTC. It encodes CASSPRTSGGSYEQYF.